This T cell receptor beta chain derives from a study of OX40 agonist ivuxolimab in advanced cancers. Study background: Hepatocellular carcinoma, melanoma, renal cell or head and neck cancer occurred in dose-escalation patients. At about 82% male, the cohort had a mean age of 60 years, ranging from roughly 20 to 90. Enrollees could have had prior anti-PD-1, anti-PD-L1 or anti-CTLA-4 therapy, which approximately 38% had received.

TCRdb's copy holds only in-frame clones and misses some; the assay was immunoSEQ multiplex PCR. This sample has about 74,000 clones, with roughly 84% found just once. This CDR3 spans 15 amino acids. CDR1 and CDR2 (germline): SGHAT, FQNNGV. With 0 bases clipped from V and 3 bases from J, the junction kept 4 bases outside the gene matches. Sequenced material: CD4+ or CD8+ T cells sorted from blood, taken in a trial of the OX40 agonist ivuxolimab. The chain joins TRBV11-2 to TRBJ1-2, with 7 nucleotides matching TRBD1. This clonotype originated in an adult with an advanced solid tumor such as melanoma, head and neck, liver or kidney cancer. The CDR3 DNA sequence: TGTGCCAGCAGCTTAGATCTCGGACAGGACTATGGCTACACCTTC. This encodes CASSLDLGQDYGYTF.